The 27 T cell receptor beta chains given below trace back to one sample, sequenced in a study of human T cells and chemical hapten exposure. TCRdb redid the calling of the RACE reads with MiXCR, one entry per CDR3 protein. The sample lists tens of thousands of distinct CDR3 sequences; 9.6% were seen once. The time point was: pre-sensitization, week 0. Documented treatment: therapeutic diphenylcyclopropenone sensitization with weekly scalp DPC. Unfractionated whole blood was the source of the extracted total RNA. This specimen was whole blood, taken in connection with sensitization to the hapten diphenylcyclopropenone (DPC). The receptors shown here come from a woman in her twenties or thirties with alopecia areata. Some clones in this sample may be carry-over from other donors' samples.

This clonotype has only a few counts. V and J are TRBV20-1 and TRBJ1-4, with TRBD1 matching over 8 bases. V dropped 6 bases and J dropped 5; count of bases not matched to a gene: 17. Germline V gene lookup returns CDR1 DFQATT and CDR2 SNEGSKA (reference sequence). The CDR3 has 17 residues. The CDR3 DNA follows: TGCAGTGCCACGTTTAGGGGACAGGTCATTTCCAATGAAAAACTGTTTTTT. Translation: CSATFRGQVISNEKLFF.

This clonotype was seen at least ten times. DNA for the CDR3: TGTGCCAGCGATGAACAGGGGTCCTACGAGCAGTACTTC. This encodes CASDEQGSYEQYF. The chain uses TRBV28 and TRBJ2-7, with 7 bases aligning to TRBD1. The CDR3 contains 13 residues. V gave up 8 bases and J gave up 1 base; unmatched junction bases: 5. Germline-derived CDR1 and CDR2 are MDHEN and SYDVKM.

This clonotype was seen at least ten times. The rearrangement uses TRBV28 and TRBJ2-7; TRBD2 aligns across 8 bases. V lost 5 bases to trimming and J lost 0 bases; unmatched junction nucleotides: 12. This CDR3 has 17 residues. Looked up from germline, CDR1 is MDHEN and CDR2 is SYDVKM. CDR3 coding DNA: TGTGCCAGCAGTACCCCCCCTGGCGGGGGGTCCTCCTACGAGCAGTACTTC. Translating it yields CASSTPPGGGSSYEQYF.

The chain couples TRBV6-1 to TRBJ2-7; D remains unclear. V lost 3 bases and J 4 bases, leaving 19 bases between the germline ends. There are 16 residues in the CDR3. Germline V CDR1 and CDR2: MNHNS, SASEGT. The CDR3 protein is CASSERPSGDGYEQYF. The CDR3 bases are TGTGCCAGCAGTGAGCGGCCGTCCGGAGACGGGTACGAGCAGTACTTC.

This rearrangement joins TRBV19 to TRBJ2-1; perhaps TRBD1 as D (5 bases). In germline, CDR1 is LNHDA, CDR2 SQIVND (reference sequence). The CDR3 is 15 residues long. Trimming pared 1 base from V and 4 bases from J, leaving 11 bases between. The CDR3 bases are TGTGCCAGTAGTATAGCGGCAGGGCGATACAATGAGCAGTTCTTC. This codes for CASSIAAGRYNEQFF.

This clonotype was counted ten times or more. This chain links TRBV11-1 with TRBJ1-1, with D possibly TRBD1 on 5 matching bases. CDR3 length: 15 residues. V lost 0 bases and J lost 5, with 13 bases in between. CDR1 is SGHAT and CDR2 is FQDESV in the germline V gene (reference sequence). For the CDR3, the DNA is TGTGCCAGCAGCTTAGCTAGGGGAAGAAGGACTGAAGCTTTCTTT. Its protein is CASSLARGRRTEAFF.

The chain joins TRBV12-3 or TRBV12-4 to TRBJ2-7, with D perhaps TRBD1 (6 bases). V lost 6 bases to trimming and J lost 2 bases, with 14 bases between them. The CDR3 runs to 14 residues. In DNA, the CDR3 is TGTGCCAGCAGCCCAGCAGGGGTGGCCTACGAGCAGTACTTC. Protein: CASSPAGVAYEQYF.

In its sample, this clonotype was seen many times. The gene calls are TRBV5-1 and TRBJ1-1; no definite D call. Germline lookup yields CDR1 SGHRS and CDR2 YFSETQ. This CDR3 has 14 amino acids. Between the trimmed V and J ends, which lost 3 bases and 0 bases, there was a span of 9 bases. CDR3 amino acids: CASSSGTLNTEAFF. As DNA, the CDR3 is TGCGCCAGCAGCTCAGGCACGCTGAACACTGAAGCTTTCTTT.

This chain uses TRBV7-8 with TRBJ1-2; D remains ambiguous. Germline lookup yields CDR1 SGHVS and CDR2 FQNEAQ. V lost 1 base and J 4 bases, leaving 13 bases between the germline ends. The CDR3 is made up of 15 amino acids. The CDR3 spells CASSLGDKRGYGYTF. DNA of the CDR3: TGTGCCAGCAGCTTAGGTGACAAGCGGGGCTATGGCTACACCTTC.

This clonotype appeared many times. V gene TRBV6-2 or TRBV6-3 combines with J gene TRBJ1-5; tentative D call: TRBD1 (5 bases). V gave up 4 bases and J gave up 5 bases, with 18 bases separating them. The CDR3 extends over 16 amino acids. CDR1 and CDR2 from the germline V gene are MNHEY and SVGEGT. The CDR3 coding sequence is TGTGCCAGCAGTTCTTCTTTGGGTAGGGGAGATCAGCCCCAGCATTTT. Translating it yields CASSSSLGRGDQPQHF.

The CDR3 protein is CSAGTSSGTDTQYF. CDR3 nucleotides: TGCAGCGCCGGGACTAGCTCAGGCACAGATACGCAGTATTTT. This chain connects TRBV29-1 to TRBJ2-3; 9 nucleotides align to TRBD2. V trimming: 7 bases; J trimming: 1 base; junction bases outside the gene matches: 6. CDR3 length: 14 residues. The V gene's germline CDR1 is SQVTM and CDR2 ANQGSEA.

The chain links TRBV19 to TRBJ1-1; D unresolved. The CDR3 totals 8 residues. Germline V gives CDR1 LNHDA, CDR2 SQIVND (reference sequence). The germline V and J ends were trimmed by 9 bases and 9 bases, with 5 bases remaining between them. Written as DNA, the CDR3 is TGTGCCAGGGGGAAAGCTTTCTTT. This gives the protein CARGKAFF.

This clonotype has just a few counts. This chain uses TRBV15 with TRBJ2-2; D gene uncertain. V lost 1 base to trimming and J lost 1 base, with 7 bases between them. The CDR3 is 15 amino acids. Germline CDR1 is LNHNV and CDR2 is YYDKDF (reference sequence). CDR3 residues: CATSRGYQNTGELFF. The CDR3 bases are TGTGCCACCAGCAGAGGGTACCAGAACACCGGGGAGCTGTTTTTT.

In its sample, this clonotype was seen a few times. The chain carries TRBV4-2 and TRBJ2-7; D tentatively fits TRBD1 or TRBD2 (5 bases each). Germline CDR1 and CDR2: LGHNA and YNFKEQ. The CDR3 contains 15 residues. V gave up 1 base and J gave up 5 bases, with 15 bases separating them. Here the CDR3 reads CASSQGQGPLDEQYF. In DNA, the CDR3 is TGTGCCAGCAGCCAAGGTCAGGGACCGTTGGACGAGCAGTACTTC.

The sample holds a few counts of this clonotype. V gene TRBV9 combines with J gene TRBJ2-1, with no clear D. V lost 0 bases, J lost 0 bases, and 16 bases lay in between. This CDR3 has 18 amino acids. Looked up from germline, CDR1 is SGDLS and CDR2 is YYNGEE. The CDR3 DNA reads TGTGCCAGCAGCGTAGCTACCGGTCCGCCGGGCTCCTACAATGAGCAGTTCTTC. Its protein product is CASSVATGPPGSYNEQFF.

This clonotype was detected a few times. This chain uses TRBV3-1 with TRBJ1-4; 8 nucleotides agree with TRBD1. Losses at the gene ends were 3 bases for V and 7 bases for J; bases not matched to a gene: 7. Germline V gene sequence: CDR1 LGHDT, CDR2 YNNKEL (reference sequence). CDR3 length: 15 amino acids. CDR3 in amino acids: CASSHHGQGVEKLFF. Written as DNA, the CDR3 is TGTGCCAGCAGCCATCACGGACAGGGAGTTGAAAAACTGTTTTTT.

This clonotype was counted ten times or more. The chain links TRBV4-3 to TRBJ1-4, with TRBD1 identical over 11 bases. In germline, CDR1 is LGHNA, CDR2 YSLEER. After removal of 5 bases from V and 5 bases from J, the junction contained 7 bases not matched to a gene. The CDR3 runs to 16 residues. CDR3 residues: CASSKGQGAGNEKLFF. CDR3 bases: TGCGCCAGCAGCAAAGGACAGGGGGCCGGCAATGAAAAACTGTTTTTT.

This clonotype was detected ten times or more. V and J are TRBV29-1 and TRBJ1-1; D remains unclear. Trimming took 5 bases from V and 7 from J, leaving 8 bases between them. There are 10 residues in the CDR3. Germline CDR1 SQVTM, CDR2 ANQGSEA. The CDR3 sequence: CSVMDGEAFF. CDR3 nucleotides: TGCAGCGTTATGGACGGTGAAGCTTTCTTT.

This clonotype was counted a few times. The J gene is TRBJ1-6, the V gene TRBV25-1, with 7 bases lining up with TRBD1. Germline-derived CDR1 and CDR2 are MGHDK and SYGVNS. The CDR3 length is 15 residues. Unmatched junction bases numbered 9, after V lost 6 bases and J lost 7 bases. The CDR3 DNA reads TGTGCCAGCAGCAATGACAGGGTGCGGAATTCACCCCTCCACTTT. This sequence encodes CASSNDRVRNSPLHF.

This chain connects TRBV7-7 to TRBJ1-4; D is ambiguous. The CDR3 contains 18 residues. Trimming removed 0 bases at V and 4 bases at J, with 18 bases between. Germline V gene sequence: CDR1 SSHAT, CDR2 FNYEAQ (reference sequence). The CDR3: CASSLAPQEAKNNEKLFF. DNA for the CDR3: TGTGCCAGCAGCTTAGCCCCCCAGGAGGCAAAGAATAATGAAAAACTGTTTTTT.

The chain recombines TRBV12-3 or TRBV12-4 with TRBJ2-1; 15 bases map to TRBD2. Losses at the gene ends were 6 bases for V and 14 bases for J; bases not matched to a gene: 11. The CDR3 consists of 15 residues. CDR3 DNA: TGTGCCAGCAGGCCGGGACTAGCGGGGGGCAAGCAGGAGTTCTTC. This gives the protein CASRPGLAGGKQEFF.

This clonotype was counted many times. The chain combines TRBV20-1 with TRBJ2-5; D is uncertain. The CDR3 sequence is 12 residues long. The V end lost 5 bases, the J end lost 2 bases, and 9 bases lay between the germline ends. CDR1 DFQATT and CDR2 SNEGSKA come from the germline V gene (reference sequence). The CDR3 region is CSAPRLQETQYF. CDR3 nucleotide sequence: TGCAGTGCTCCTCGTTTACAAGAGACCCAGTACTTC.

This clonotype was counted ten times or more. CDR3 DNA: TGTGCCAGCAGCCAAGAGTCGGGGTGGCGACCCCTCCACTTT. This sequence encodes CASSQESGWRPLHF. V gene TRBV14 combines with J gene TRBJ1-6; no reliable D call. Trimming took off 0 bases at V and 12 bases at J, with 12 bases between the two ends. The germline V gene has CDR1 SGHDN and CDR2 FVKESK. The CDR3 loop spans 14 amino acids. The variable domain in full, with the rest retrieved from reference TRBV14 and TRBJ1-6, is EAGVTQFPSHSVIEKGQTVTLRCDPISGHDNLYWYRRVMGKEIKFLLHFVKESKQDESGMPNNRFLAERTGGTYSTLKVQPAELEDSGVYFCASSQESGWRPLHFGNGTRLTVT.

This clonotype was counted between two and nine times. As DNA, the CDR3 is TGTGCCAGCAGCGGATCCGGGGATAACACAGATACGCAGTATTTT. Protein: CASSGSGDNTDTQYF. The J gene is TRBJ2-3, the V gene TRBV12-3 or TRBV12-4; D is perhaps TRBD2 (5 bases). V was cut by 6 bases and J by 2 bases, with 15 bases left in between. CDR3 size: 15 residues.

As concerns this clonotype: A much larger clone is a single base away; this may be a read error. As the CDR3 is not closed by the conserved phenylalanine or tryptophan, this likely results from a read error. The chain uses TRBV28 and TRBJ1-1; 8 bases align to TRBD1. The germline gives CDR1 MDHEN, CDR2 SYDVKM. The ends lost 5 bases at V and 6 bases at J; junction bases unmatched: 11. The CDR3 contains 15 residues. The CDR3 spells CASSLTSGGASEAFL. For the CDR3, the DNA is TGTGCCAGCAGTCTCACATCAGGGGGCGCTTCTGAAGCTTTCCTT.

This clonotype was observed a handful of times. The chain links TRBV14 to TRBJ2-7; D might be TRBD2 (7 bases). This CDR3 comprises 14 residues. With 4 bases removed from V and 7 bases from J, the gap between germline ends came to 17 bases. The V gene's germline CDR1 is SGHDN and CDR2 FVKESK. CDR3 region: CASSRHAGAGEQYF. The CDR3 DNA sequence: TGTGCCAGCAGCCGACACGCGGGGGCTGGGGAGCAGTACTTC.

This clonotype occurred many times. The chain combines TRBV29-1 with TRBJ1-4; D is undetermined. Per germline, CDR1 SQVTM and CDR2 ANQGSEA. The ends were cut back, 6 bases at V and 10 bases at J, with 12 bases in the middle. The CDR3 spans 11 residues. The CDR3 region has the DNA TGCAGCGTGCCCCTGGATGGAAAACTGTTTTTT. It codes for CSVPLDGKLFF.